The 27 T cell receptor beta chains below were found in one sample sequenced in a study of cytomegalovirus exposure and HLA in healthy donors. The PCR was carried out with 60 Vbeta primers and 13 Jbeta primers. The method was immunoSEQ multiplex PCR; TCRdb's version includes in-frame clones alone and lacks a portion of them. The repertoire consists of roughly 90,000 clones, with more than 75% occurring once and the leading ten covering around 2%. The specimen was PBMCs. The receptors were sampled from a man younger than 35 in good health and CMV-seronegative.

The rearrangement uses TRBV7-2 and TRBJ2-5; D unresolved. CDR1 is SGHTA and CDR2 is FQGNSA in the germline V gene. CDR3 length: 11 residues. V was cut by 8 bases and J by 4 bases, with 8 bases left in between. This CDR3 reads CASPLRETQYF. CDR3 DNA sequence: TGTGCCAGCCCTCTCCGAGAGACCCAGTACTTC.

V is TRBV27 and J is TRBJ1-6; 11 bases line up with TRBD1. The CDR3 is made up of 12 amino acids. CDR1 is MNHEY and CDR2 is SMNVEV in the germline V gene (reference sequence). J lost 16 bases, V lost 4 bases, and 3 bases had no gene match. This CDR3 reads CASSSGQGGLHF. The CDR3 nucleotides read TGTGCCAGCAGTTCGGGACAGGGGGGACTCCACTTT.

This chain joins TRBV7-3 and TRBJ1-2; D perhaps matches TRBD1 (5 bases). V dropped 5 bases and J dropped 4 bases, with 17 bases sitting between them. This CDR3 region has 15 residues. The germline CDR1 and CDR2 sequences are SGHTA and FQGTGA. CDR3 residues: CASSPMGGPPYGYTF. The CDR3 DNA is TGTGCCAGCAGCCCAATGGGGGGACCCCCCTATGGCTACACCTTC.

V gene TRBV18 combines with J gene TRBJ1-2, with 7 bases that match TRBD1. Germline trimming cut 1 base from V and 6 bases from J; bases unmatched to any gene: 2. The CDR3 loop spans 13 amino acids. Germline V gives CDR1 KGHSH, CDR2 LQKENI. The CDR3 DNA is TGTGCCAGCTCACCACGACAGGGAGATGGCTACACCTTC. Amino acids: CASSPRQGDGYTF.

This clone was seen a handful of times. The chain combines TRBV5-4 with TRBJ2-2; D perhaps matches TRBD1 (6 bases). Germline loops: CDR1 SGHNT, CDR2 YYREEE (reference sequence). CDR3 length: 18 residues. The V end lost 0 bases, the J end lost 6 bases, and 21 bases lay between the germline ends. CDR3 nucleotides: TGTGCCAGCAGCTTGGCGGGACGGACAGCCCTGGGCTCCGGGGAGCTGTTTTTT. Amino acid sequence: CASSLAGRTALGSGELFF. Looking up the rest from reference TRBV5-4 and TRBJ2-2 gives the full variable domain: ETGVTQSPTHLIKTRGQQVTLRCSSQSGHNTVSWYQQALGQGPQFIFQYYREEENGRGNFPPRFSGLQFPNYSSELNVNALELDDSALYLCASSLAGRTALGSGELFFGEGSRLTVL.

The V gene is TRBV6-5, the J gene TRBJ2-7; a weak D match, TRBD1 (5 bases). Germline loops: CDR1 MNHEY, CDR2 SVGAGI. Trimming removed 6 bases at V and 3 bases at J, with 15 bases between. The CDR3 extends over 14 amino acids. The CDR3 coding sequence is TGTGCCAGCAGAGTACGTGGGGCTAACTACGAGCAGTACTTC. Translated: CASRVRGANYEQYF.

This clone has only one observation. V usage is TRBV18 and J usage is TRBJ2-2, with 7 bases matching TRBD1. The germline V gene encodes CDR1 KGHSH and CDR2 LQKENI. This CDR3 is built from 14 residues. With V trimmed by 3 bases and J by 4 bases, 2 bases remained unmatched. The CDR3 DNA sequence: TGTGCCAGCTCACCCGACAGGGTCACCGGGGAGCTGTTTTTT. Its translation is CASSPDRVTGELFF. The whole variable domain, filled in from reference TRBV18 and TRBJ2-2, reads NAGVMQNPRHLVRRRGQEARLRCSPMKGHSHVYWYRQLPEEGLKFMVYLQKENIIDESGMPKERFSAEFPKEGPSILRIQQVVRGDSAAYFCASSPDRVTGELFFGEGSRLTVL.

The chain carries TRBV6-1 and TRBJ2-5; TRBD2 aligns across 10 bases. The J call may be wrong; the DNA end is better matched by TRBJ2-7. The CDR3 runs 16 residues. Germline V lookup: CDR1 MNHNS, CDR2 SASEGT. The CDR3 region is CASSAPGTSAPYEQYF. The CDR3 coding sequence is TGTGCCAGCAGTGCCCCCGGGACTAGCGCTCCCTACGAGCAGTACTTC.

The V call is TRBV6-5, the J call TRBJ1-4; possibly TRBD1 for D (5 bases). CDR1 and CDR2 (germline): MNHEY, SVGAGI. Between the trimmed V and J ends, which lost 6 bases and 0 bases, there was a span of 11 bases. The CDR3 spans 15 residues. The CDR3 DNA is TGTGCCAGCAGCGCCGACAGCCCAACTAATGAAAAACTGTTTTTT. Protein: CASSADSPTNEKLFF.

The rearrangement joins TRBV28 to TRBJ1-4; 9 nucleotides agree with TRBD1. The J segment lost 5 bases and the V segment lost 5 bases, leaving 6 bases of the junction unmatched. The CDR3 runs to 15 residues. Per germline, CDR1 MDHEN and CDR2 SYDVKM. The CDR3 nucleotides are TGTGCCAGCAGTCAAACCGGGACAGGGAATGAAAAACTGTTTTTT. Encoded protein: CASSQTGTGNEKLFF.

The gene calls are TRBV9 and TRBJ1-3; no clear D. This CDR3 contains 17 residues. V shed 1 base and J shed 0 bases, with 14 bases lying between them. The germline V gene encodes CDR1 SGDLS and CDR2 YYNGEE. The CDR3 here is CASSVPHELYSGNTIYF. The CDR3 nucleotides are TGTGCCAGCAGCGTACCCCACGAGTTATACTCTGGAAACACCATATATTTT.

This chain uses TRBV4-2 with TRBJ2-4; possible D gene TRBD1, 6 bases. CDR1 and CDR2 from the germline V gene are LGHNA and YNFKEQ. Trimming pared 3 bases from V and 9 bases from J, leaving 21 bases between. The CDR3 has 16 amino acids. CDR3 coding DNA: TGTGCCAGCAGCCAGGGGGCCTGGGGGCAAGAGGGCATTCAGTACTTC. It specifies CASSQGAWGQEGIQYF.

As for this clone: Other nucleotide sequences from this sample produce the same CDR3. The chain links TRBV9 to TRBJ2-1; D might be TRBD2 (5 bases). The CDR3 has 13 amino acids. V was trimmed by 2 bases and J by 6 bases, leaving 9 bases between them. Germline CDR1 SGDLS, CDR2 YYNGEE. CDR3 loop: CASSVDGGNEQFF. As DNA, the CDR3 is TGTGCCAGCAGCGTTGATGGAGGCAATGAGCAGTTCTTC.

This chain links TRBV19 with TRBJ2-3; TRBD2 might be the D (5 bases). The CDR3 spans 14 residues. CDR1 and CDR2 from the germline V gene are LNHDA and SQIVND (reference sequence). The V end lost 5 bases, the J end lost 0 bases, and 9 bases lay between the germline ends. CDR3 nucleotide sequence: TGTGCCAGTAGTCCGAGGACTAGCACAGATACGCAGTATTTT. It specifies CASSPRTSTDTQYF.

This sequence joins TRBV7-9 and TRBJ1-6, with unresolved D. Trimming removed 5 bases from V and 7 bases from J, with 12 bases in between. Germline V gene sequence: CDR1 SEHNR, CDR2 FQNEAQ (reference sequence). The CDR3 is 14 amino acids. The CDR3 is CASSPRVSNSPLHF. As DNA, the CDR3 is TGTGCCAGCAGCCCACGGGTCTCCAATTCACCCCTCCACTTT.

The chain recombines TRBV19 with TRBJ1-1; possibly TRBD1 for D (6 bases). CDR3 length: 13 amino acids. Germline V CDR1 and CDR2: LNHDA, SQIVND (reference sequence). V shed 10 bases and J shed 5 bases, with 17 bases lying between them. CDR3 sequence: CATRSGRGTEAFF. Written as DNA, the CDR3 is TGTGCCACGCGTTCAGGGAGGGGGACTGAAGCTTTCTTT.

A note on this clone: The junction shows a germline mismatch at one end, possibly a read error. Within the sample, other DNA sequences also encode this same CDR3. The genes are TRBV6-6 and TRBJ1-1; 7 bases fit TRBD1. The CDR3 has 14 residues. Per germline, CDR1 MNHNY and CDR2 SVGAGI (reference sequence). The CDR3 spells CASTYPGQYTEAFF. DNA for the CDR3: TGTGCCAGCACTTACCCGGGACAGTACACTGAAGCTTTCTTT.

V gene TRBV7-9 combines with J gene TRBJ1-5; D ambiguous. The ends were cut back, 1 base at V and 7 bases at J, with 17 bases in the middle. CDR3 length: 16 residues. CDR1 is SEHNR, CDR2 FQNEAQ, per germline (reference sequence). The CDR3 protein is CASSLGAGGGEQPQHF. For the CDR3, the DNA is TGTGCCAGCAGCTTAGGGGCGGGAGGTGGGGAACAGCCCCAGCATTTT.

The gene calls are TRBV7-9 and TRBJ2-3; TRBD1 matches at 7 bases. In germline, CDR1 is SEHNR, CDR2 FQNEAQ (reference sequence). The CDR3 has 15 amino acids. V shed 4 bases and J 2 bases; nucleotides not matched to a gene: 6. The CDR3 region is CASSYYRGYTDTQYF. The CDR3 DNA reads TGTGCCAGCAGCTATTACAGGGGATACACAGATACGCAGTATTTT.

V usage is TRBV7-9 and J usage is TRBJ2-3; 10 bases are shared with TRBD1. Trimming took 5 bases from V and 5 from J; bases not matched to a gene: 4. Germline V gives CDR1 SEHNR, CDR2 FQNEAQ (reference sequence). There are 14 residues in the CDR3. CDR3 residues: CASSPGTGVDTQYF. The CDR3 bases are TGTGCCAGCAGCCCCGGGACAGGGGTAGATACGCAGTATTTT. The variable domain in full, with the rest retrieved from reference TRBV7-9 and TRBJ2-3, is DTGVSQNPRHKITKRGQNVTFRCDPISEHNRLYWYRQTLGQGPEFLTYFQNEAQLEKSRLLSDRFSAERPKGSFSTLEIQRTEQGDSAMYLCASSPGTGVDTQYFGPGTRLTVL.

About this clone itself: The same CDR3 also results from other DNA sequences found in this sample. The CDR3 DNA is TGCGCCAGCAGCCAAGATGGTACAGGGGCCTTTGGCGAGCAGTACTTC. Residues: CASSQDGTGAFGEQYF. The chain recombines TRBV4-1 with TRBJ2-7, with 7 nucleotides matching TRBD1. J gave up 6 bases and V 0 bases, and 11 bases lay outside the gene matches. This CDR3 spans 16 amino acids. CDR1 MGHRA and CDR2 YSYEKL come from the germline V gene.

The chain joins TRBV11-1 to TRBJ1-5, with D maybe TRBD1 (6 bases). CDR1 is SGHAT, CDR2 FQDESV, per germline (reference sequence). The CDR3 is 14 amino acids. Trimming took 3 bases from V and 7 from J, leaving 13 bases between them. CDR3 sequence reads: CASSFRGRGQPQHF. CDR3 bases: TGTGCCAGCAGCTTCAGGGGAAGAGGACAGCCCCAGCATTTT.

The chain is built from TRBV7-9 and TRBJ1-5; 8 bases fit TRBD1. The CDR3 totals 17 residues. Looked up from germline, CDR1 is SEHNR and CDR2 is FQNEAQ (reference sequence). V gave up 5 bases and J gave up 3 bases; unmatched junction bases: 12. CDR3 coding DNA: TGTGCCAGCAGCCGATTTACAGGGGGAGTCGACAATCAGCCCCAGCATTTT. It specifies CASSRFTGGVDNQPQHF.

This chain links TRBV4-2 with TRBJ2-5; 8 bases fit TRBD2. The V gene's germline CDR1 is LGHNA and CDR2 YNFKEQ. This CDR3 comprises 16 residues. V was clipped by 0 bases and J by 5 bases; unmatched bases: 8. Here the CDR3 DNA reads TGTGCCAGCAGCCAAGATCGACGGGGGGGCGTTGAGACCCAGTACTTC. It specifies CASSQDRRGGVETQYF.

CDR3 sequence reads: CASSATSGGATEQFF. The DNA of the CDR3 is TGTGCCAGCAGCGCTACTAGCGGGGGGGCGACTGAGCAGTTCTTC. The chain combines TRBV7-2 with TRBJ2-1; 13 bases are shared with TRBD2. The germline V gene encodes CDR1 SGHTA and CDR2 FQGNSA. The CDR3 is 15 residues long. Losses at the gene ends were 5 bases for V and 9 bases for J; bases not matched to a gene: 7.

The J gene is TRBJ2-5, the V gene TRBV4-1; 10 bases are a match to TRBD1. Judging by the DNA end, TRBJ2-7 fits better; the J call may be wrong. Germline V gene sequence: CDR1 MGHRA, CDR2 YSYEKL. The CDR3 sequence is 17 residues long. The CDR3: CASSQDGAGTGAYEQYF. CDR3 bases: TGCGCCAGCAGCCAAGATGGGGCTGGGACAGGGGCCTACGAGCAGTACTTC.

This chain links TRBV2 with TRBJ1-1; D not resolved. The CDR3 totals 20 residues. The germline V gene encodes CDR1 SNHLY and CDR2 FYNNEI. The V end lost 7 bases, the J end lost 3 bases, and 33 bases lay between the germline ends. This CDR3 reads CASTGYRSDAIQFGDTEAFF. The CDR3 nucleotides are TGTGCCAGCACAGGTTACCGATCCGATGCGATACAGTTCGGGGACACTGAAGCTTTCTTT.